Listed below are T cell receptor beta chains from one sample, sequenced in a study of blood T cell repertoires in COVID-19. Some clones are missing from TCRdb's copy, which holds only in-frame ones; the method was immunoSEQ multiplex PCR. In the table there are around 110,000 clones, roughly 80% of which are singletons. Material: peripheral blood. The source of these receptors is a human donor in a cohort sampled during active COVID-19. Both conserved end residues are part of each CDR3. A D gene is named only where the DNA matches it firmly. Clone size is given for some rows only: seen once, a few or many times, or a class if the clone is expanded.

V: TRBV19; size: few; D: TRBD2; J: TRBJ2-7; length: 15; DNA: TGTGCCAGTAGTATGCTAGCGGGAGACCTACACGAGCAGTACTTC; CDR3: CASSMLAGDLHEQYF
V: TRBV21-1; size: .; D: .; J: TRBJ1-1; length: 15; DNA: TGTGCCAGCACCAAAAGGACAGAAGCTAACACTGAAGCTTTCTTT; CDR3: CASTKRTEANTEAFF
V: TRBV2; size: .; D: TRBD2; J: TRBJ2-1; length: 15; DNA: TGTGCCAGCAGTGAAAATAGCGGGTTTGTCGATGAGCAGTTCTTC; CDR3: CASSENSGFVDEQFF
V: TRBV25-1; size: .; D: .; J: TRBJ2-1; length: 15; DNA: TGTGCCAGCAGTGAATCGGGCGGGACCTACAATGAGCAGTTCTTC; CDR3: CASSESGGTYNEQFF
V: TRBV19; size: .; D: .; J: TRBJ1-1; length: 13; DNA: TGTGCCAGTAGTCGAGTGGTGAACACTGAAGCTTTCTTT; CDR3: CASSRVVNTEAFF
V: TRBV3-1/TRBV3-2; size: .; D: TRBD2; J: TRBJ2-2; length: 15; DNA: TGTGCCAGCAGCCAAACTAGCGTTTACACCGGGGAGCTGTTTTTT; CDR3: CASSQTSVYTGELFF
V: TRBV4-3; size: .; D: .; J: TRBJ2-7; length: 15; DNA: TGCGCCAGCAGCCAAGATAGGCAGGGTCGGGACGAGCAGTACTTC; CDR3: CASSQDRQGRDEQYF
V: TRBV4-3; size: .; D: TRBD2; J: TRBJ2-1; length: 16; DNA: TGCGCCAGCAGCCATGCCGGGACTAGCGGGACTAATGAGCAGTTCTTC; CDR3: CASSHAGTSGTNEQFF
V: TRBV18; size: .; D: .; J: TRBJ2-2; length: 14; DNA: TGTGCCAGCTCACCCCTACCGAACACCGGGGAGCTGTTTTTT; CDR3: CASSPLPNTGELFF
V: TRBV4-2; size: .; D: .; J: TRBJ1-6; length: 14; DNA: TGTGCCAGCAGCCAAGAGTACAGCAATTCACCCCTCCACTTT; CDR3: CASSQEYSNSPLHF
V: TRBV19; size: .; D: TRBD2; J: TRBJ2-2; length: 15; DNA: TGTGCCAGCCGAGCTAGCGGGGGGAACACCGGGGAGCTGTTTTTT; CDR3: CASRASGGNTGELFF